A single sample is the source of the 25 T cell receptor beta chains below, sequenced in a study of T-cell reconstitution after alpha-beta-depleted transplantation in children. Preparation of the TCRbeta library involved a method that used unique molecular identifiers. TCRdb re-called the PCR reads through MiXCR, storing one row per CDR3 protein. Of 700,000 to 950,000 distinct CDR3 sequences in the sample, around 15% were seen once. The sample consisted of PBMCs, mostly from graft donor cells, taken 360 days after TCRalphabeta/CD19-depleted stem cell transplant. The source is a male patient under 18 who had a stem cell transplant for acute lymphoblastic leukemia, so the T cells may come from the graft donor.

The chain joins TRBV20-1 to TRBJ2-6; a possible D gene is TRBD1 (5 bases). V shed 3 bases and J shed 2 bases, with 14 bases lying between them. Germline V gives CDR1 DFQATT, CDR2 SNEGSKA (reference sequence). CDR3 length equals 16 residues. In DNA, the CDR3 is TGCAGTGCTAGGGAGAAGGGGCGGCCTGGGGCCAACGTCCTGACTTTC. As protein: CSAREKGRPGANVLTF.

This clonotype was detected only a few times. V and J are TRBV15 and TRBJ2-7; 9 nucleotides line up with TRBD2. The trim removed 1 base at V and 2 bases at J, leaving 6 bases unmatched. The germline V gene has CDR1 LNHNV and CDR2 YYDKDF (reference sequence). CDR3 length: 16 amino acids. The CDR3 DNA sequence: TGTGCCACCAGCAGAGGCGGGAGGGCTTACGCCTACGAGCAGTACTTC. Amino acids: CATSRGGRAYAYEQYF.

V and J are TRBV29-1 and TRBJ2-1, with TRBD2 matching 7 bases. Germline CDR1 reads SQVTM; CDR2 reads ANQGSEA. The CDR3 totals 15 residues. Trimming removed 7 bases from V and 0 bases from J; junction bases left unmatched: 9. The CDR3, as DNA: TGCAGCGCTCAAAGGACTAGTAGCTCCTACAATGAGCAGTTCTTC. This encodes CSAQRTSSSYNEQFF.

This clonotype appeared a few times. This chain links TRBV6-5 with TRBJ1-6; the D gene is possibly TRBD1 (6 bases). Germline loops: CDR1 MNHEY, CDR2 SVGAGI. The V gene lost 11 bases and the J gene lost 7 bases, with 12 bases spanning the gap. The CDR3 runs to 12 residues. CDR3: CAVGRGNSPLHF. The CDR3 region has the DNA TGTGCCGTGGGCAGGGGCAATTCACCCCTCCACTTT.

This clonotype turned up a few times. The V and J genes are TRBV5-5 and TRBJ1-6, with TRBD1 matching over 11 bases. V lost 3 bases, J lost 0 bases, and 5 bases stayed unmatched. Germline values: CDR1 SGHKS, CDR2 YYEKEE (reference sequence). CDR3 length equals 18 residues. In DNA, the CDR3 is TGTGCCAGCAGCTACGGACAGGGGGCGAGCTCCTATAATTCACCCCTCCACTTT. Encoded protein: CASSYGQGASSYNSPLHF.

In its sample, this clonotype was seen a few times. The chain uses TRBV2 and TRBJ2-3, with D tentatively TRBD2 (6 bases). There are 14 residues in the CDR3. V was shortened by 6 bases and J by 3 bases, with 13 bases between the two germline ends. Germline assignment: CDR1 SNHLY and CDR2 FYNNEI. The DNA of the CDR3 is TGTGCCAGCAGCACCCAGCGGGCTACAGATACGCAGTATTTT. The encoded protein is CASSTQRATDTQYF.

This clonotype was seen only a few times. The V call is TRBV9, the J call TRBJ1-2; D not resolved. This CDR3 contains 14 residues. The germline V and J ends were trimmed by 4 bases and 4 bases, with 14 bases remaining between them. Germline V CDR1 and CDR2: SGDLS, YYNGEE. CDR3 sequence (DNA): TGTGCCAGCAGCCCCCCGGGCAGAATCTATGGCTACACCTTC. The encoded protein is CASSPPGRIYGYTF.

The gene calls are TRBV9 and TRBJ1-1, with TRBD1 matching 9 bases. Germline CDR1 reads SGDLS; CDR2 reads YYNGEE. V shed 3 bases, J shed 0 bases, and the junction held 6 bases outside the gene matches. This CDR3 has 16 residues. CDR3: CASSARDRALNTEAFF. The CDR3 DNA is TGTGCCAGCAGCGCCCGGGACAGGGCGTTGAACACTGAAGCTTTCTTT.

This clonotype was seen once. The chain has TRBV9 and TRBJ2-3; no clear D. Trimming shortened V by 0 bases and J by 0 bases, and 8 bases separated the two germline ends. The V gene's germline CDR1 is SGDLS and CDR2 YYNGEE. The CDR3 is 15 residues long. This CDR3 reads CASSVATFSTDTQYF. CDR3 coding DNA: TGTGCCAGCAGCGTAGCGACATTCAGCACAGATACGCAGTATTTT.

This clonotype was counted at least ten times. CDR3 residues: CASSLVSSGASSTDTQYF. The CDR3 bases are TGCGCCAGCAGCCTGGTGTCTAGCGGGGCCTCTAGCACAGATACGCAGTATTTT. The chain couples TRBV5-1 to TRBJ2-3; the match to TRBD2 covers 9 bases. CDR3 length: 18 amino acids. Germline CDR1 SGHRS, CDR2 YFSETQ. After removal of 4 bases from V and 0 bases from J, the junction contained 12 bases not matched to a gene.

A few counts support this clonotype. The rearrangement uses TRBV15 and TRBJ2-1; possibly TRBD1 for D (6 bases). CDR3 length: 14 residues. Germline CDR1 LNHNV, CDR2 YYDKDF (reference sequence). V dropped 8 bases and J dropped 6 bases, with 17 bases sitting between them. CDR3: CATAEVRGSNEQFF. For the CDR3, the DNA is TGTGCCACCGCGGAGGTTAGGGGGTCCAATGAGCAGTTCTTC.

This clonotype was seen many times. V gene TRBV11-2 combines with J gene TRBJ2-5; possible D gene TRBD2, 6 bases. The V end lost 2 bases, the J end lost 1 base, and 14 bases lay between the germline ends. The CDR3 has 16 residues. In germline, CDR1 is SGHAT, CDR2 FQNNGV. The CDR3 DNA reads TGTGCCAGCAGCTTAAGCGTCGGTAGCGGCCAAGAGACCCAGTACTTC. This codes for CASSLSVGSGQETQYF.

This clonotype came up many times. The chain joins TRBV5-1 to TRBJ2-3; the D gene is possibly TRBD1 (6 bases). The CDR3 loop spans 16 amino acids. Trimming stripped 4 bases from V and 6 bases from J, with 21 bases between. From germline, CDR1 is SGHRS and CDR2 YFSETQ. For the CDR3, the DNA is TGCGCCAGCAGCCCCCGGTTACAGGGTAAAGCTGATACGCAGTATTTT. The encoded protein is CASSPRLQGKADTQYF.

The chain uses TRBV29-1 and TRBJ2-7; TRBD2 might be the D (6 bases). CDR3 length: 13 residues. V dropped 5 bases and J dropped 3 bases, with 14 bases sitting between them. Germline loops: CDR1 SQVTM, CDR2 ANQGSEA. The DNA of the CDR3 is TGCAGCGTTCAGAGACTAGTTAGCTACGAGCAGTACTTC. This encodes CSVQRLVSYEQYF.

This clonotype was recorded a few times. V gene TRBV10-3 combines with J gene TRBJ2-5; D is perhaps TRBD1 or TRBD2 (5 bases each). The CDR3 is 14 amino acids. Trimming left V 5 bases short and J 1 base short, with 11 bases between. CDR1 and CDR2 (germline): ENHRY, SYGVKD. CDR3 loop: CAISKGAGQETQYF. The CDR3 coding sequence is TGTGCCATCAGTAAAGGGGCGGGCCAAGAGACCCAGTACTTC.

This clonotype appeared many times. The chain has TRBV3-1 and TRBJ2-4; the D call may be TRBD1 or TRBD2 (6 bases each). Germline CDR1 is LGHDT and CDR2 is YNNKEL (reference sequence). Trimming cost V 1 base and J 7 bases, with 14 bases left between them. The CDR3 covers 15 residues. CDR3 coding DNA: TGTGCCAGCAGCCAAGGGAGGGGGAATCCCAACATTCAGTACTTC. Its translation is CASSQGRGNPNIQYF. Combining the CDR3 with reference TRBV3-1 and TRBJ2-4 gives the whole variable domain DTAVSQTPKYLVTQMGNDKSIKCEQNLGHDTMYWYKQDSKKFLKIMFSYNNKELIINETVPNRFSPKSPDKAHLNLHINSLELGDSAVYFCASSQGRGNPNIQYFGAGTRLSVL.

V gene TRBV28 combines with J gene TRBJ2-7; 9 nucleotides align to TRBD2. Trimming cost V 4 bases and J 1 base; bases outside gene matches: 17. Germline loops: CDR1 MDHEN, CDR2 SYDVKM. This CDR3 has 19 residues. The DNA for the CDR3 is TGTGCCAGCAGTTCCCCTCGAGCGGGGGGCTTGAGGTTGTCCTACGAGCAGTACTTC. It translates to CASSSPRAGGLRLSYEQYF.

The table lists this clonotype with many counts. The CDR3 protein is CASTLTAGGVSETQYF. For the CDR3, the DNA is TGCGCCAGCACCTTAACCGCAGGGGGCGTCAGTGAGACCCAGTACTTC. This chain links TRBV5-1 with TRBJ2-5, with TRBD1 matching 8 bases. The CDR3 extends over 16 amino acids. V lost 6 bases and J lost 5; bases outside the gene matches: 15. The germline CDR1 and CDR2 sequences are SGHRS and YFSETQ.

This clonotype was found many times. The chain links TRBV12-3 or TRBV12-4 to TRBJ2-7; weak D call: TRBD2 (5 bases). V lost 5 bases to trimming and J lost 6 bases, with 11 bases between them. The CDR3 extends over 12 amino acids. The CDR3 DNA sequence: TGTGCCAGCAGTCCGAGCGGTGCCGAGCAGTACTTC. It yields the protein CASSPSGAEQYF.

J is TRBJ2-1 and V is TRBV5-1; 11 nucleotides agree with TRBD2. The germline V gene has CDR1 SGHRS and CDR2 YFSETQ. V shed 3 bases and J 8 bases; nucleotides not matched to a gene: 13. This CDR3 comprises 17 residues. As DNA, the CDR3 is TGCGCCAGCAGCTCTAGCGGGAGGCCACGTGAGAGGCATGAGCAGTTCTTC. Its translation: CASSSSGRPRERHEQFF.

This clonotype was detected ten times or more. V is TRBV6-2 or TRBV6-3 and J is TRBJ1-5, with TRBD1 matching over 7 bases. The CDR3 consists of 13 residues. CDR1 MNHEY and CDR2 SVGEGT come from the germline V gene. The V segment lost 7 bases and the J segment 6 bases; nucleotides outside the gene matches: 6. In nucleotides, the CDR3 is TGTGCCAGCACGCCCGACAGGGTTCAGCCCCAGCATTTT. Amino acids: CASTPDRVQPQHF.

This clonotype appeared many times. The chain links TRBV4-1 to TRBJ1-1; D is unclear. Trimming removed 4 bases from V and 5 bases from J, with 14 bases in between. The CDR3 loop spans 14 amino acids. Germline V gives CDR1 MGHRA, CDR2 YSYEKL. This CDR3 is CASSLRPLRTEAFF. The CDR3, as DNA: TGCGCCAGCAGCCTTCGACCCCTGAGGACTGAAGCTTTCTTT.

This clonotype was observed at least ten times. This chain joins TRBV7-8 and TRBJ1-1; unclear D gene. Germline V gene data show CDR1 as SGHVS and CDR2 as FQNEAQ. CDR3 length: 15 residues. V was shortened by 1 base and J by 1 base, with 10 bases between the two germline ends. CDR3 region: CASSLGTLENTEAFF. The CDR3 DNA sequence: TGTGCCAGCAGCTTAGGGACTCTAGAGAACACTGAAGCTTTCTTT.

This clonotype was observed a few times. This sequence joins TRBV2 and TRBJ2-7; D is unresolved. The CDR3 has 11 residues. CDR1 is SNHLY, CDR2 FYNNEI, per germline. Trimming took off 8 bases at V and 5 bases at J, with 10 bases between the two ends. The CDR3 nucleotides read TGTGCCAGCGGACGGTGGGACGAGCAGTACTTC. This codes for CASGRWDEQYF. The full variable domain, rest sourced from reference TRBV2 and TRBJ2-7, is EPEVTQTPSHQVTQMGQEVILRCVPISNHLYFYWYRQILGQKVEFLVSFYNNEISEKSEIFDDQFSVERPDGSNFTLKIRSTKLEDSAMYFCASGRWDEQYFGPGTRLTVT.

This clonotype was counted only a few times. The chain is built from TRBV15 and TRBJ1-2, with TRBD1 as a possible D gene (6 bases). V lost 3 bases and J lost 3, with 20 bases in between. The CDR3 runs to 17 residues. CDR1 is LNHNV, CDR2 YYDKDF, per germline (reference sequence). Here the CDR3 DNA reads TGTGCCACCAGCAGCGGGAAATTGTCAGGGGCCCACTATGGCTACACCTTC. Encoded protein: CATSSGKLSGAHYGYTF.